Below are 25 T cell receptor beta chains sequenced from a single sample in a study of blood T cell repertoires in COVID-19. Data came from immunoSEQ multiplex PCR; TCRdb stores just in-frame clones and leaves some out. In the table there are some 110,000 clones, 75% to 90% of which are singletons. The material sequenced was peripheral blood. The source is a man aged 40-55 years with acute or convalescent COVID-19.

The genes are TRBV6-2 or TRBV6-3 and TRBJ1-5; no clear D gene. Germline CDR1 and CDR2: MNHEY and SVGEGT. The CDR3 consists of 13 residues. V gave up 1 base and J gave up 4 bases, with 5 bases separating them. The CDR3 DNA sequence: TGTGCCAGCAGTTACTTCAGGAATCAGCCCCAGCATTTT. This sequence encodes CASSYFRNQPQHF.

The chain employs TRBV5-5 and TRBJ2-5; D is possibly TRBD2 (5 bases). The germline CDR1 and CDR2 sequences are SGHKS and YYEKEE (reference sequence). The CDR3 sequence is 16 residues long. V was trimmed by 5 bases and J by 5 bases, leaving 22 bases between them. Here the CDR3 reads CASSPGVKPDSETQYF. The CDR3 DNA sequence: TGTGCCAGCAGTCCTGGAGTGAAGCCGGACTCCGAGACCCAGTACTTC.

This chain links TRBV2 with TRBJ1-5, with a possible D match to TRBD1 (5 bases). The germline CDR1 and CDR2 sequences are SNHLY and FYNNEI. Trimming left V 7 bases short and J 3 bases short, with 19 bases between. The CDR3 length is 16 residues. CDR3 in amino acids: CASTGATGEVNQPQHF. CDR3 in DNA: TGTGCCAGCACCGGAGCAACAGGAGAGGTCAATCAGCCCCAGCATTTT.

Notes on this clone: The same CDR3 can be traced to other DNA sequences in this sample. V usage is TRBV5-1 and J usage is TRBJ1-4; TRBD1 aligns across 8 bases. The CDR3 is made up of 14 amino acids. Germline V gene data show CDR1 as SGHRS and CDR2 as YFSETQ. Germline trimming cut 0 bases from V and 5 bases from J; bases unmatched to any gene: 0. Here the CDR3 DNA reads TGCGCCAGCAGCTTGGGACAGGGGAATGAAAAACTGTTTTTT. Its translation is CASSLGQGNEKLFF. Filled out from reference TRBV5-1 and TRBJ1-4, the complete variable domain reads KAGVTQTPRYLIKTRGQQVTLSCSPISGHRSVSWYQQTPGQGLQFLFEYFSETQRNKGNFPGRFSGRQFSNSRSEMNVSTLELGDSALYLCASSLGQGNEKLFFGSGTQLSVL.

The rearrangement uses TRBV27 and TRBJ1-5; TRBD1 aligns across 7 bases. V shed 5 bases and J 7 bases; nucleotides not matched to a gene: 8. CDR1 and CDR2 (germline): MNHEY, SMNVEV (reference sequence). The length of the CDR3 is 14 residues. CDR3 protein: CASSPGQSLQPQHF. CDR3 nucleotides: TGTGCCAGCAGTCCGGGACAGTCTCTACAGCCCCAGCATTTT.

The genes are TRBV4-3 and TRBJ1-6; 9 nucleotides agree with TRBD1. V lost 4 bases and J lost 7; bases outside the gene matches: 11. The CDR3 has 17 amino acids. Germline assignment: CDR1 LGHNA and CDR2 YSLEER. CDR3 DNA sequence: TGCGCCAGCAGCCCTAAACGCCCGGGACAGGGCAATTCACCCCTCCACTTT. It is translated as CASSPKRPGQGNSPLHF.

The chain joins TRBV7-8 to TRBJ2-1; TRBD2 matches at 7 bases. The trim removed 5 bases at V and 6 bases at J, leaving 7 bases unmatched. This CDR3 region has 14 residues. In germline, CDR1 is SGHVS, CDR2 FQNEAQ. The CDR3 DNA reads TGTGCCAGCAGCCCCCTGGGAGGGTTCAATGAGCAGTTCTTC. The encoded protein is CASSPLGGFNEQFF.

The chain links TRBV27 to TRBJ1-1; maybe TRBD1 (5 bases). V was clipped by 5 bases and J by 1 base, with 20 bases between them. The CDR3 extends over 17 amino acids. Germline V gene lookup returns CDR1 MNHEY and CDR2 SMNVEV (reference sequence). CDR3 bases: TGTGCCAGCAGTCCCAGATTCCAGGGAGGTGGGAACACTGAAGCTTTCTTT. This codes for CASSPRFQGGGNTEAFF.

The V and J genes are TRBV15 and TRBJ1-1; D is ambiguous. The V end was cut by 1 base, the J end by 3 bases, with 9 bases between. Looked up from germline, CDR1 is LNHNV and CDR2 is YYDKDF (reference sequence). CDR3 size: 14 residues. Written as DNA, the CDR3 is TGTGCCACCAGCAGAGGGCGAGGAGACACTGAAGCTTTCTTT. This encodes CATSRGRGDTEAFF.

This clone was seen once. This chain connects TRBV2 to TRBJ2-5; D not resolved. Germline CDR1 and CDR2: SNHLY and FYNNEI. CDR3 length: 13 residues. V dropped 8 bases and J dropped 5 bases, with 15 bases sitting between them. CDR3 in DNA: TGTGCCAGCTCAGGCCTGTCCCAGGAGACCCAGTACTTC. Translating gives CASSGLSQETQYF. The full variable domain, in which reference TRBV2 and TRBJ2-5 provide the parts outside the CDR3, is EPEVTQTPSHQVTQMGQEVILRCVPISNHLYFYWYRQILGQKVEFLVSFYNNEISEKSEIFDDQFSVERPDGSNFTLKIRSTKLEDSAMYFCASSGLSQETQYFGPGTRLLVL.

V and J are TRBV12-3 or TRBV12-4 and TRBJ1-2, with D perhaps TRBD1 (6 bases). V lost 3 bases and J lost 6, with 11 bases in between. There are 13 residues in the CDR3. CDR3 sequence (DNA): TGTGCCAGCAGTTTGCGACAGGTAGATGGCTACACCTTC. This codes for CASSLRQVDGYTF.

The chain links TRBV30 to TRBJ1-2; D not certain. V gave up 0 bases and J gave up 3 bases, with 8 bases separating them. Germline V gene sequence: CDR1 GTSNPN, CDR2 SVGIG (reference sequence). This CDR3 has 13 amino acids. Here the CDR3 DNA reads TGTGCCTGGAGTGTACAGATCGACTATGGCTACACCTTC. Amino acids: CAWSVQIDYGYTF.

The CDR3, as DNA: TGTGCCAGCAGCTTAGTAGGACTAATGGCAGATACGCAGTATTTT. Protein: CASSLVGLMADTQYF. The V and J genes are TRBV7-2 and TRBJ2-3, with D perhaps TRBD2 (6 bases). Germline CDR1 SGHTA, CDR2 FQGNSA. The length of the CDR3 is 15 residues. Between the trimmed V and J ends, which lost 1 base and 4 bases, there was a span of 12 bases.

The gene calls are TRBV14 and TRBJ1-1, with D hard to call. The CDR3 is 13 amino acids. The germline gives CDR1 SGHDN, CDR2 FVKESK. V lost 0 bases to trimming and J lost 5 bases, with 7 bases between them. In nucleotides, the CDR3 is TGTGCCAGCAGCCAAGACCGAGTGACTGAAGCTTTCTTT. Protein: CASSQDRVTEAFF. The entire variable domain, with the rest obtained from reference TRBV14 and TRBJ1-1, is as follows: EAGVTQFPSHSVIEKGQTVTLRCDPISGHDNLYWYRRVMGKEIKFLLHFVKESKQDESGMPNNRFLAERTGGTYSTLKVQPAELEDSGVYFCASSQDRVTEAFFGQGTRLTVV.

The DNA of the CDR3 is TGTGCCACCAGTGATCCCACTAGCGGGAGTAACACCGGGGAGCTGTTTTTT. It translates to CATSDPTSGSNTGELFF. The chain is built from TRBV24-1 and TRBJ2-2; 11 positions agree with TRBD2. The CDR3 covers 17 residues. Germline CDR1 reads KGHDR; CDR2 reads SFDVKD. The V segment lost 3 bases and the J segment 2 bases; nucleotides outside the gene matches: 4.

This clone showed up just once. The chain recombines TRBV5-8 with TRBJ1-1; 8 nucleotides line up with TRBD1. Looked up from germline, CDR1 is SGHTS and CDR2 is YDEGEE. V was clipped by 4 bases and J by 0 bases; unmatched bases: 11. This CDR3 spans 17 amino acids. The CDR3, as DNA: TGTGCCAGCAGCCAGCCCGGGACAGGTAGTATGAACACTGAAGCTTTCTTT. This gives the protein CASSQPGTGSMNTEAFF. Full variable domain (rest looked up from reference TRBV5-8 and TRBJ1-1): EAGVTQSPTHLIKTRGQQATLRCSPISGHTSVYWYQQALGLGLQFLLWYDEGEERNRGNFPPRFSGRQFPNYSSELNVNALELEDSALYLCASSQPGTGSMNTEAFFGQGTRLTVV.

In this sample, this clone turned up once. This rearrangement joins TRBV7-3 to TRBJ1-1, with TRBD1 matching over 8 bases. With V trimmed by 2 bases and J by 0 bases, 5 bases remained unmatched. CDR3 length equals 16 residues. Germline CDR1 reads SGHTA; CDR2 reads FQGTGA. The CDR3 bases are TGTGCCAGCAGCTTACAGGGGGCGTCGATGAACACTGAAGCTTTCTTT. It codes for CASSLQGASMNTEAFF.

CDR3 region: CASSLAVTGGGYEQYF. For the CDR3, the DNA is TGTGCCAGCAGCTTAGCGGTGACAGGGGGCGGGTACGAGCAGTACTTC. J is TRBJ2-7 and V is TRBV7-9; 10 nucleotides agree with TRBD1. There are 16 residues in the CDR3. Unmatched junction bases numbered 6, after V lost 0 bases and J lost 4 bases. CDR1 is SEHNR and CDR2 is FQNEAQ in the germline V gene (reference sequence).

The gene calls are TRBV30 and TRBJ2-3, with a tentative D call TRBD1 (5 bases). The CDR3 runs to 13 residues. CDR1 is GTSNPN and CDR2 is SVGIG in the germline V gene (reference sequence). Trimming cost V 0 bases and J 1 base, with 5 bases left between them. The CDR3 DNA is TGTGCCTGGAGTGTACAGGGCACAGATACGCAGTATTTT. Residues: CAWSVQGTDTQYF.

This sequence joins TRBV20-1 and TRBJ1-1, with D unresolved. Germline values: CDR1 DFQATT, CDR2 SNEGSKA (reference sequence). The CDR3 runs 12 residues. V lost 3 bases to trimming and J lost 0 bases, with 5 bases between them. This CDR3 reads CSASRVNTEAFF. DNA of the CDR3: TGCAGTGCTAGTAGAGTGAACACTGAAGCTTTCTTT.

CDR3 nucleotides: TGTGCCAGCAGCTTTGGCGTACCCGGGGGACCCTTAGCGTACACCATATATTTT. Its translation is CASSFGVPGGPLAYTIYF. The chain employs TRBV7-8 and TRBJ1-3; D might be TRBD1 (5 bases). CDR3 length: 18 amino acids. Trimming left V 3 bases short and J 8 bases short, with 26 bases between. Germline V gene data show CDR1 as SGHVS and CDR2 as FQNEAQ. Based on the CDR3 plus reference TRBV7-8 and TRBJ1-3, the full variable domain is GAGVSQSPRYKVAKRGQDVALRCDPISGHVSLFWYQQALGQGPEFLTYFQNEAQLDKSGLPSDRFFAERPEGSVSTLKIQRTQQEDSAVYLCASSFGVPGGPLAYTIYFGEGSWLTVV.

V usage is TRBV6-2 or TRBV6-3 and J usage is TRBJ2-7, with D tentatively TRBD1 (5 bases). CDR3 length: 17 residues. V lost 0 bases to trimming and J lost 2 bases, with 17 bases between them. Per germline, CDR1 MNHEY and CDR2 SVGEGT. The CDR3 DNA reads as TGTGCCAGCAGTTACTCGAAGGGGCAGGGTGGACCCTACGAGCAGTACTTC. Amino acid sequence: CASSYSKGQGGPYEQYF.

The rearrangement uses TRBV14 and TRBJ1-1; maybe TRBD1 (5 bases). V dropped 5 bases and J dropped 5 bases, with 12 bases sitting between them. Germline CDR1 and CDR2: SGHDN and FVKESK. The CDR3 runs to 13 residues. CDR3 sequence (DNA): TGTGCCAGCAGCGTCAGTAGGGGTACTGAAGCTTTCTTT. Residues: CASSVSRGTEAFF. The variable domain in full, with the rest retrieved from reference TRBV14 and TRBJ1-1, is EAGVTQFPSHSVIEKGQTVTLRCDPISGHDNLYWYRRVMGKEIKFLLHFVKESKQDESGMPNNRFLAERTGGTYSTLKVQPAELEDSGVYFCASSVSRGTEAFFGQGTRLTVV.

V and J are TRBV27 and TRBJ1-2; 8 bases are shared with TRBD1. Germline V CDR1 and CDR2: MNHEY, SMNVEV (reference sequence). The length of the CDR3 is 16 residues. V lost 4 bases to trimming and J lost 5 bases; unmatched junction nucleotides: 12. CDR3 sequence reads: CASSSGQGAPKYGYTF. CDR3 DNA: TGTGCCAGCAGTTCTGGACAGGGAGCTCCGAAGTATGGCTACACCTTC.

The rearrangement links TRBV19 to TRBJ2-5, with TRBD2 matching 11 bases. Trimming took 5 bases from V and 1 from J; bases not matched to a gene: 6. This CDR3 comprises 16 residues. Germline-derived CDR1 and CDR2 are LNHDA and SQIVND (reference sequence). CDR3 in amino acids: CASSPTLAGAQETQYF. CDR3 nucleotide sequence: TGTGCCAGTAGTCCAACACTAGCGGGAGCCCAAGAGACCCAGTACTTC.